What follows are 28 T cell receptor beta chains derived from one specimen sequenced in a study of T cells in Graves' hyperthyroidism and ophthalmopathy. Researchers amplified the TCR beta CDR3 regions from RNA transcripts. TCR CDR3 underwent first-round RT-PCR with the HTBI primer set. TCRdb fed the multiplex PCR reads into MiXCR, producing one record per CDR3 protein. The data hold around 99,000 distinct CDR3 sequences, with about 15% observed a single time. The sequenced material came from blood. The source is a woman aged 45-60 years with Graves' hyperthyroidism.

This clonotype has ten or more counts. This sequence joins TRBV9 and TRBJ2-5; 7 bases match TRBD1. CDR1 is SGDLS and CDR2 is YYNGEE in the germline V gene. V was clipped by 3 bases and J by 0 bases; unmatched bases: 2. This CDR3 comprises 14 residues. The CDR3 region has the DNA TGTGCCAGCAGCGCGGACAGGCACCAAGAGACCCAGTACTTC. The encoded protein is CASSADRHQETQYF.

This clonotype was recorded many times. J is TRBJ1-2 and V is TRBV29-1, with 10 positions matching TRBD1. The CDR3 is made up of 13 amino acids. Trimming removed 5 bases from V and 7 bases from J; junction bases left unmatched: 7. CDR1 is SQVTM and CDR2 is ANQGSEA in the germline V gene. The CDR3 bases are TGCAGCGTTCTCAGACAGGGGGCATTTGGCTACACCTTC. This sequence encodes CSVLRQGAFGYTF.

The chain employs TRBV28 and TRBJ2-5; 7 bases map to TRBD2. The trim removed 7 bases at V and 5 bases at J, leaving 10 bases unmatched. This CDR3 has 14 amino acids. CDR1 and CDR2 from the germline V gene are MDHEN and SYDVKM. The CDR3 sequence: CASIPPGGTETQYF. The CDR3 DNA reads as TGTGCCAGCATCCCCCCCGGGGGGACGGAGACCCAGTACTTC. The full variable domain, completed using reference TRBV28 and TRBJ2-5, is DVKVTQSSRYLVKRTGEKVFLECVQDMDHENMFWYRQDPGLGLRLIYFSYDVKMKEKGDIPEGYSVSREKKERFSLILESASTNQTSMYLCASIPPGGTETQYFGPGTRLLVL.

This clonotype has a count of ten or more. J is TRBJ1-5 and V is TRBV4-1; D is ambiguous. CDR1 is MGHRA and CDR2 is YSYEKL in the germline V gene. The CDR3 sequence is 16 residues long. The V gene lost 4 bases and the J gene lost 8 bases, with 21 bases spanning the gap. CDR3 nucleotides: TGCGCCAGCAGCCCCTATGGCCTCAGCCGAGGGAAGCCCCAGCATTTT. Protein product: CASSPYGLSRGKPQHF.

At least ten counts were recorded for this clonotype. This chain links TRBV4-1 with TRBJ2-1; weak D call: TRBD2 (6 bases). Trimming shortened V by 0 bases and J by 15 bases, and 24 bases separated the two germline ends. The length of the CDR3 is 16 residues. Germline CDR1 is MGHRA and CDR2 is YSYEKL. CDR3 region: CASSQDLEGLRSRGFF. In DNA, the CDR3 is TGCGCCAGCAGCCAAGATTTGGAGGGATTACGATCCCGGGGGTTCTTC.

This clonotype occurred many times. The chain employs TRBV20-1 and TRBJ1-1; a weak D match, TRBD1 (6 bases). Deletions cut 1 base from V and 0 bases from J, with 9 bases between. The CDR3 consists of 14 residues. The germline V gene encodes CDR1 DFQATT and CDR2 SNEGSKA (reference sequence). The chain's CDR3 is CSARAGEMNTEAFF. The CDR3, as DNA: TGCAGTGCTAGAGCAGGGGAAATGAACACTGAAGCTTTCTTT.

The table lists this clonotype with many counts. This sequence may be a read error, since a much larger clone differs from it by one base. V gene TRBV11-1 combines with J gene TRBJ2-5, with 12 positions matching TRBD2. The germline CDR1 and CDR2 sequences are SGHAT and FQDESV (reference sequence). The CDR3 extends over 17 amino acids. CDR3 nucleotide sequence: TGTGCCAGCAGCACCCGACTAGCGGGAGATTTAGAAGAGACCCGGTACTTC. Its protein product is CASSTRLAGDLEETRYF.

This clonotype has more than one count but fewer than ten. V usage is TRBV24-1 and J usage is TRBJ2-5; possible D gene TRBD1, 6 bases. V was pared by 5 bases and J by 2 bases, with 17 bases between. The CDR3 is made up of 16 amino acids. Germline V lookup: CDR1 KGHDR, CDR2 SFDVKD. The CDR3 coding sequence is TGTGCCACCAGTGGCCCCCACGCGAGGGGGCAAGAGACCCAGTACTTC. Translation: CATSGPHARGQETQYF.

This chain links TRBV27 with TRBJ2-7; 9 bases align to TRBD1. The CDR3 covers 13 residues. J gave up 6 bases and V 6 bases, and 6 bases lay outside the gene matches. Germline CDR1 and CDR2: MNHEY and SMNVEV (reference sequence). CDR3 bases: TGTGCCAGCAGCCGGGACAGGGTAGGCGAGCAGTACTTC. Translation gives CASSRDRVGEQYF.

This clonotype was counted ten times or more. The J gene is TRBJ1-5, the V gene TRBV7-8; D unresolved. V lost 1 base, J lost 5 bases, and 12 bases lay in between. Per the germline V gene, CDR1 is SGHVS and CDR2 is FQNEAQ. The CDR3 runs to 15 residues. The chain's CDR3 is CASSLVTAGHQPQHF. The CDR3 DNA is TGTGCCAGCAGCTTAGTCACGGCTGGCCATCAGCCCCAGCATTTT. The whole variable domain, remainder taken from reference TRBV7-8 and TRBJ1-5, is GAGVSQSPRYKVAKRGQDVALRCDPISGHVSLFWYQQALGQGPEFLTYFQNEAQLDKSGLPSDRFFAERPEGSVSTLKIQRTQQEDSAVYLCASSLVTAGHQPQHFGDGTRLSIL.

The sample holds a few counts of this clonotype. V gene TRBV2 combines with J gene TRBJ2-5, with 8 bases identical to TRBD2. CDR1 and CDR2 from the germline V gene are SNHLY and FYNNEI. The CDR3 is 15 residues long. Losses at the gene ends were 2 bases for V and 4 bases for J; bases not matched to a gene: 6. The CDR3 DNA is TGTGCCAGCAGTGAAACCACTAGCGGTGGAGAGACCCAGTACTTC. This sequence encodes CASSETTSGGETQYF.

This clonotype was recorded at least ten times. The chain couples TRBV27 to TRBJ2-1; D unresolved. V was shortened by 5 bases and J by 3 bases, with 8 bases between the two germline ends. The CDR3 sequence is 13 residues long. The V gene's germline CDR1 is MNHEY and CDR2 SMNVEV (reference sequence). Here the CDR3 reads CASSRKLYNEQFF. As DNA, the CDR3 is TGTGCCAGCAGTCGGAAACTCTACAATGAGCAGTTCTTC.

The rearrangement joins TRBV27 to TRBJ2-7; TRBD1 matches at 9 bases. This CDR3 comprises 14 residues. The trim removed 5 bases at V and 2 bases at J, leaving 4 bases unmatched. The germline V gene encodes CDR1 MNHEY and CDR2 SMNVEV (reference sequence). CDR3 protein: CASSAGTGTYEQYF. The CDR3 DNA is TGTGCCAGCAGTGCCGGGACAGGGACCTACGAGCAGTACTTC.

The chain is built from TRBV12-3 or TRBV12-4 and TRBJ2-7, with TRBD2 identical over 8 bases. V gave up 6 bases and J gave up 0 bases; unmatched junction bases: 4. The CDR3 has 14 residues. The CDR3 DNA reads TGTGCCAGCAGAGCCGGGACTAGCTCCTACGAGCAGTACTTC. It codes for CASRAGTSSYEQYF.

This clonotype was picked up many times. At one of its ends the junction is not consistent with the germline gene, which may arise from a read error. J is TRBJ2-5 and V is TRBV7-7, with D maybe TRBD2 (6 bases). The CDR3 is 14 residues long. The germline CDR1 and CDR2 sequences are SSHAT and FNYEAQ (reference sequence). DNA for the CDR3: TGTGCTAGCAGCTTATCCAGTAACGGGGGGACCCAGTACTTC. Protein sequence: CASSLSSNGGTQYF.

This chain connects TRBV19 to TRBJ2-1; D may be TRBD1 or TRBD2 (6 bases each). Germline CDR1 reads LNHDA; CDR2 reads SQIVND (reference sequence). CDR3 length: 16 residues. V lost 8 bases to trimming and J lost 0 bases, with 17 bases between them. CDR3 DNA: TGTGCCAGTCAGACGTGGGCGGGACACTCCTACAATGAGCAGTTCTTC. Its translation: CASQTWAGHSYNEQFF. The variable domain in full, completed from reference TRBV19 and TRBJ2-1, reads DGGITQSPKYLFRKEGQNVTLSCEQNLNHDAMYWYRQDPGQGLRLIYYSQIVNDFQKGDIAEGYSVSREKKESFPLTVTSAQKNPTAFYLCASQTWAGHSYNEQFFGPGTRLTVL.

The sample holds many counts of this clonotype. The rearrangement joins TRBV7-9 to TRBJ2-7, with D perhaps given as TRBD1 or TRBD2 (7 bases each). Germline assignment: CDR1 SEHNR and CDR2 FQNEAQ (reference sequence). The V gene lost 5 bases and the J gene lost 6 bases, with 20 bases spanning the gap. The CDR3 runs to 15 residues. The CDR3 loop is CASSADREGIGEQYF. The CDR3 DNA sequence: TGTGCCAGCAGCGCCGACAGGGAGGGAATCGGCGAGCAGTACTTC.

Many counts were recorded for this clonotype. The genes are TRBV11-2 and TRBJ2-3, with D hard to call. Per the germline V gene, CDR1 is SGHAT and CDR2 is FQNNGV. V was trimmed by 3 bases and J by 1 base, leaving 11 bases between them. The CDR3 extends over 15 amino acids. CDR3 in DNA: TGTGCCAGCAGCTTGTCGACGGGCCGCACAGATACGCAGTATTTT. This codes for CASSLSTGRTDTQYF.

This clonotype was seen many times. This sequence joins TRBV12-3 or TRBV12-4 and TRBJ2-5; tentatively, D is TRBD1 (5 bases). Trimming left V 8 bases short and J 2 bases short, with 12 bases between. CDR3 size: 13 residues. The CDR3 loop is CASALGLQETQYF. CDR3 in DNA: TGTGCCAGCGCGTTGGGGCTACAAGAGACCCAGTACTTC.

This clonotype was found many times. The chain is built from TRBV2 and TRBJ1-6, with 9 positions matching TRBD1. V lost 7 bases and J lost 9; bases outside the gene matches: 4. The CDR3 loop spans 13 amino acids. CDR1 and CDR2 from the germline V gene are SNHLY and FYNNEI. In nucleotides, the CDR3 is TGTGCCAGCAAAAGGACAGGGGCTTCACCCCTCCACTTT. Residues: CASKRTGASPLHF. The whole variable domain, remainder taken from reference TRBV2 and TRBJ1-6, is EPEVTQTPSHQVTQMGQEVILRCVPISNHLYFYWYRQILGQKVEFLVSFYNNEISEKSEIFDDQFSVERPDGSNFTLKIRSTKLEDSAMYFCASKRTGASPLHFGNGTRLTVT.

This clonotype has just a few counts. The chain couples TRBV28 to TRBJ2-3; D possibly matches TRBD1 or TRBD2 (5 bases each). This CDR3 comprises 14 residues. The V gene's germline CDR1 is MDHEN and CDR2 SYDVKM. V shed 4 bases and J shed 3 bases, with 11 bases lying between them. CDR3: CASSSGGETDTQYF. The CDR3 DNA follows: TGTGCCAGCAGTTCTGGGGGAGAGACAGATACGCAGTATTTT. The full variable domain, in which reference TRBV28 and TRBJ2-3 provide the parts outside the CDR3, is DVKVTQSSRYLVKRTGEKVFLECVQDMDHENMFWYRQDPGLGLRLIYFSYDVKMKEKGDIPEGYSVSREKKERFSLILESASTNQTSMYLCASSSGGETDTQYFGPGTRLTVL.

This clonotype was seen at least ten times. The chain is built from TRBV20-1 and TRBJ2-5; 11 bases fit TRBD2. This CDR3 has 14 amino acids. V shed 1 base and J 2 bases; nucleotides not matched to a gene: 0. Germline V lookup: CDR1 DFQATT, CDR2 SNEGSKA (reference sequence). The CDR3 protein is CSARGLAGQETQYF. The CDR3 DNA reads TGCAGTGCTAGAGGACTAGCGGGGCAAGAGACCCAGTACTTC.

This clonotype came up many times. CDR3 nucleotide sequence: TGCAGTGCTAGAGATCGTCGGGGTACCTACAATGAGCAGTTCTTC. Its protein is CSARDRRGTYNEQFF. This rearrangement joins TRBV20-1 to TRBJ2-1, with a tentative D call TRBD2 (5 bases). V lost 0 bases, J lost 2 bases, and 11 bases lay in between. The V gene's germline CDR1 is DFQATT and CDR2 SNEGSKA (reference sequence). This CDR3 has 15 residues.

This clonotype came up many times. The chain employs TRBV2 and TRBJ1-5, with D perhaps TRBD1 (5 bases). The CDR3 has 13 amino acids. Trimming took 7 bases from V and 2 from J, leaving 9 bases between them. Germline CDR1 reads SNHLY; CDR2 reads FYNNEI. The CDR3 here is CASTRDGNQPQHF. The CDR3 DNA reads as TGTGCCAGCACTCGGGACGGCAATCAGCCCCAGCATTTT.

This clonotype was seen a handful of times. The chain couples TRBV2 to TRBJ1-4; D not certain. The V gene lost 6 bases and the J gene lost 8 bases, with 7 bases spanning the gap. Germline values: CDR1 SNHLY, CDR2 FYNNEI. The CDR3 loop spans 11 amino acids. The CDR3 sequence: CASRLHEKLFF. In DNA form, the CDR3 reads TGTGCCAGCAGGCTACACGAAAAACTGTTTTTT.

The table lists this clonotype with a count of one. The chain joins TRBV5-1 to TRBJ1-1; 10 positions agree with TRBD1. This CDR3 is built from 16 residues. The V segment lost 7 bases and the J segment 3 bases; nucleotides outside the gene matches: 12. Germline V lookup: CDR1 SGHRS, CDR2 YFSETQ. The CDR3 reads CASRKTGGLGYTEAFF. CDR3 DNA sequence: TGCGCCAGCCGCAAGACAGGGGGCTTGGGGTACACTGAAGCTTTCTTT.

The chain recombines TRBV6-1 with TRBJ2-5, with 8 positions matching TRBD1. Germline trimming cut 6 bases from V and 2 bases from J; bases unmatched to any gene: 5. The CDR3 has 14 residues. Germline V CDR1 and CDR2: MNHNS, SASEGT. CDR3 DNA sequence: TGTGCCAGCAGACCGGGACAGGTGCAAGAGACCCAGTACTTC. Its translation: CASRPGQVQETQYF.

This chain connects TRBV3-1 to TRBJ2-2; 9 bases are shared with TRBD1. With 0 bases clipped from V and 6 bases from J, the junction kept 5 bases outside the gene matches. CDR1 is LGHDT, CDR2 YNNKEL, per germline (reference sequence). The CDR3 sequence is 16 residues long. The CDR3 bases are TGTGCCAGCAGCCAAGATGGGACAGGGAAGGCCGGGGAGCTGTTTTTT. Encoded protein: CASSQDGTGKAGELFF.